The rows below give T cell receptor beta chains drawn from one sample of a study of CD8 T cells in ankylosing spondylitis. TCRdb independently ran MiXCR on the 5' RACE reads; one entry per CDR3 protein. The top ten hold under 1.2% of the sample, which has roughly 440,000 distinct CDR3 sequences, about a sixth seen once. The sequencing input was blood, either unsorted or a sorted T cell fraction (not recorded which). Receptors originate from a male donor with ankylosing spondylitis. CDR3s include the opening cysteine and the closing phenylalanine or tryptophan. The D gene is left open where the match is weak. Size tells how often a clone was seen (once, few, many) or the class of an expanded clone, and some rows leave it out.

d_call: -
j_call: TRBJ2-5
v_call: TRBV12-3/TRBV12-4
clone_size: few
cdr3_nt: TGTGCCAGCAAACCGGGGGTCCGGTACCAAGAGACCCAGTACTTC
cdr3_aa: CASKPGVRYQETQYF

d_call: TRBD1
j_call: TRBJ2-1
v_call: TRBV5-1
clone_size: -
cdr3_nt: TGCGCCAGCAGCTCAGGTGGGACAGGGCAGAATGAGCAGTTCTTC
cdr3_aa: CASSSGGTGQNEQFF

d_call: TRBD1
j_call: TRBJ1-5
v_call: TRBV6-1
clone_size: few
cdr3_nt: TGTGCCAGCAGAGGGGGCCCTAATCAGCCCCAGCATTTT
cdr3_aa: CASRGGPNQPQHF

d_call: -
j_call: TRBJ2-6
v_call: TRBV5-1
clone_size: -
cdr3_nt: TGCGCCAGCAGGGTGTATTTTTCAGGGGCCAACGTCCTGACTTTC
cdr3_aa: CASRVYFSGANVLTF

d_call: TRBD1
j_call: TRBJ2-7
v_call: TRBV19
clone_size: few
cdr3_nt: TGTGCCAGTAGTGCCGGACAGGGGGGCGAGCAGTACTTC
cdr3_aa: CASSAGQGGEQYF

d_call: TRBD2
j_call: TRBJ2-7
v_call: TRBV6-5
clone_size: many
cdr3_nt: TGTGCCAGCAGTTACTCTACGGGGGGCTCCTACGAGCAGTACTTC
cdr3_aa: CASSYSTGGSYEQYF

d_call: -
j_call: TRBJ2-7
v_call: TRBV20-1
clone_size: -
cdr3_nt: TGCAGTGGGCTTTCGGGGGGCACCTACGAGCAGTACTTC
cdr3_aa: CSGLSGGTYEQYF

d_call: -
j_call: TRBJ2-3
v_call: TRBV27
clone_size: -
cdr3_nt: TGTGCCAGCAGTTTGACTATCCCCACAGATACGCAGTATTTT
cdr3_aa: CASSLTIPTDTQYF

d_call: -
j_call: TRBJ2-3
v_call: TRBV24-1
clone_size: many
cdr3_nt: TGTGCCACCAGTGATTTGCCGGGAGCTAGCACAGATACGCAGTATTTT
cdr3_aa: CATSDLPGASTDTQYF

d_call: TRBD1
j_call: TRBJ2-7
v_call: TRBV2
clone_size: -
cdr3_nt: TGTGCCAGCAGTGGACAGGGGGCGCGAGAGCAGTACTTC
cdr3_aa: CASSGQGAREQYF

d_call: -
j_call: TRBJ1-1
v_call: TRBV20-1
clone_size: few
cdr3_nt: TGCAGTGCTCCCGGGGCCTACAGGGTGAACACTGAAGCTTTCTTT
cdr3_aa: CSAPGAYRVNTEAFF

d_call: TRBD1
j_call: TRBJ1-2
v_call: TRBV2
clone_size: -
cdr3_nt: TGTGCCAGCAGTGAACCCCTACAGGCAGGGGGCGACGGCTACACCTTC
cdr3_aa: CASSEPLQAGGDGYTF

d_call: TRBD2
j_call: TRBJ2-5
v_call: TRBV6-5
clone_size: few
cdr3_nt: TGTGCCAGCAGTTACGGGACTAGCCGCCAAGAGACCCAGTACTTC
cdr3_aa: CASSYGTSRQETQYF

d_call: -
j_call: TRBJ2-1
v_call: TRBV10-3
clone_size: -
cdr3_nt: TGTGCCATCAGTGAGTATGAGGGTCGCTCCGTGGAGCAGTTCTTC
cdr3_aa: CAISEYEGRSVEQFF

d_call: TRBD1
j_call: TRBJ2-7
v_call: TRBV20-1
clone_size: -
cdr3_nt: TGCAGTGCTAGAGATGGACTCCGGGACAGGGCTGGCGAGCAGTACTTC
cdr3_aa: CSARDGLRDRAGEQYF

d_call: -
j_call: TRBJ1-1
v_call: TRBV12-3/TRBV12-4
clone_size: few
cdr3_nt: TGTGCCAGCAGTTTCGGGAGCCAGATTAACACTGAAGCTTTCTTT
cdr3_aa: CASSFGSQINTEAFF

d_call: TRBD1
j_call: TRBJ2-7
v_call: TRBV6-5
clone_size: -
cdr3_nt: TGTGCCAGCAGTTACGACCGGGACAGAGGAGAGCAGTACTTC
cdr3_aa: CASSYDRDRGEQYF

d_call: -
j_call: TRBJ1-5
v_call: TRBV6-1
clone_size: few
cdr3_nt: TGTGCCAGCAACAGAGAGGCAAGCAATCAGCCCCAGCATTTT
cdr3_aa: CASNREASNQPQHF

d_call: -
j_call: TRBJ1-5
v_call: TRBV29-1
clone_size: few
cdr3_nt: TGCAGCGTCTTAACAGATAGCAATCAGCCCCAGCATTTT
cdr3_aa: CSVLTDSNQPQHF

d_call: -
j_call: TRBJ2-7
v_call: TRBV28
clone_size: many
cdr3_nt: TGTGCCAGCAGTTTACCTGGGGCAGCCGTCAACTACGAGCAGTACTTC
cdr3_aa: CASSLPGAAVNYEQYF

d_call: TRBD1
j_call: TRBJ2-7
v_call: TRBV5-1
clone_size: few
cdr3_nt: TGCGCCAGCAGCCAGGGGACAGGGGCTTTGGAGCAGTACTTC
cdr3_aa: CASSQGTGALEQYF

d_call: -
j_call: TRBJ2-2
v_call: TRBV6-5
clone_size: few
cdr3_nt: TGTGCCAGCAGTAGGACCGCCGACAGGCTGTTTTTT
cdr3_aa: CASSRTADRLFF

d_call: TRBD1
j_call: TRBJ1-6
v_call: TRBV5-4
clone_size: -
cdr3_nt: TGTGCCAGCAGCCGGTGGACAGGGACTAGTTCACCCCTCCACTTT
cdr3_aa: CASSRWTGTSSPLHF